The 5 T cell receptor beta chains below were found in one sample sequenced in a study of OX40 agonist ivuxolimab in advanced cancers. TCRdb's table, derived via immunoSEQ multiplex PCR, lists solely in-frame clones and lacks some. The sample yields about 58,000 clones, 82% seen once. The source was CD4+ or CD8+ T cells sorted from blood, collected in a trial of the OX40 agonist ivuxolimab. The origin of the receptors is an adult with an advanced solid tumor such as melanoma, head and neck, liver or kidney cancer.

V usage is TRBV5-1 and J usage is TRBJ2-7; D remains ambiguous. The CDR3 runs 12 residues. Trimming stripped 4 bases from V and 2 bases from J, with 7 bases between. CDR1 and CDR2 (germline): SGHRS, YFSETQ. In nucleotides, the CDR3 is TGCGCCAGCAGCATCGGAACCTACGAGCAGTACTTC. Translated: CASSIGTYEQYF.

The CDR3 DNA reads as TGTGCCATCACGTCTCTACTAGCGGCTAGCACAGATACGCAGTATTTT. As protein: CAITSLLAASTDTQYF. The J gene is TRBJ2-3, the V gene TRBV10-3; 8 nucleotides agree with TRBD2. CDR3 length: 16 amino acids. CDR1 and CDR2 (germline): ENHRY, SYGVKD. After removal of 7 bases from V and 0 bases from J, the junction contained 9 bases not matched to a gene.

The chain uses TRBV6-1 and TRBJ1-5, with 9 bases aligning to TRBD1. This CDR3 is 14 amino acids long. With 6 bases clipped from V and 8 bases from J, the junction kept 8 bases outside the gene matches. In germline, CDR1 is MNHNS, CDR2 SASEGT. The CDR3 protein is CASRETGGPEPQHF. In nucleotides, the CDR3 is TGTGCCAGCAGAGAGACAGGGGGTCCAGAGCCCCAGCATTTT.

The chain links TRBV28 to TRBJ2-7; D not certain. V was clipped by 5 bases and J by 3 bases, with 2 bases between them. The CDR3 contains 10 residues. The germline V gene has CDR1 MDHEN and CDR2 SYDVKM. The CDR3 nucleotides read TGTGCCAGCAGTGGCTACGAGCAGTACTTC. Encoded protein: CASSGYEQYF.

The chain couples TRBV6-6 to TRBJ1-5, with a weak D call TRBD1 (5 bases). Trimming left V 0 bases short and J 7 bases short, with 10 bases between. CDR3 length equals 14 residues. The germline CDR1 and CDR2 sequences are MNHNY and SVGAGI (reference sequence). In DNA, the CDR3 is TGTGCCAGCAGTTACTCTGGGACGGGGCAGCCCCAGCATTTT. Translated, it gives CASSYSGTGQPQHF.